What follows are 5 T cell receptor beta chains derived from one specimen sequenced in a study of OX40 agonist ivuxolimab in advanced cancers. Some clones are missing from TCRdb's copy, which holds only in-frame ones; the method was immunoSEQ multiplex PCR. Here the sample spans around 86,000 clones, about 92% being singletons. The sequencing used CD4+ or CD8+ T cells sorted from blood, collected in a trial of the OX40 agonist ivuxolimab. The receptors were sampled from an adult with an advanced solid tumor such as melanoma, head and neck, liver or kidney cancer.

V gene TRBV4-3 combines with J gene TRBJ2-7, with 7 bases fitting TRBD2. The CDR3 runs to 21 residues. Germline values: CDR1 LGHNA, CDR2 YSLEER. Trimming took 0 bases from V and 0 from J; bases not matched to a gene: 20. The CDR3 nucleotides are TGCGCCAGCAGCCAAGAGTTCCCTCCTAGTTGGCGGGGGACGAGCTCCTACGAGCAGTACTTC. Translating it yields CASSQEFPPSWRGTSSYEQYF.

This clone appeared a single time. The chain couples TRBV4-1 to TRBJ2-7; TRBD1 matches 8 bases. V was clipped by 3 bases and J by 0 bases; unmatched bases: 4. The CDR3 consists of 15 residues. Germline CDR1 reads MGHRA; CDR2 reads YSYEKL. The DNA of the CDR3 is TGCGCCAGCAGCCATCGACAGGGGAGCTCCTACGAGCAGTACTTC. Translated: CASSHRQGSSYEQYF.

V and J are TRBV5-5 and TRBJ2-5; D gene ambiguous. The germline CDR1 and CDR2 sequences are SGHKS and YYEKEE (reference sequence). V lost 3 bases, J lost 1 base, and 16 bases lay in between. The length of the CDR3 is 16 residues. CDR3 DNA: TGTGCCAGCAGCTCCTCCGGCGGTTACCTCCAAGAGACCCAGTACTTC. It codes for CASSSSGGYLQETQYF.

The V call is TRBV7-2, the J call TRBJ2-1, with D perhaps matching TRBD1 (5 bases). CDR1 SGHTA and CDR2 FQGNSA come from the germline V gene. Deletions cut 0 bases from V and 1 base from J, with 10 bases between. The CDR3 loop spans 16 amino acids. The CDR3 coding sequence is TGTGCCAGCAGCTTAGCCTGGGGCGAGTCCTACAATGAGCAGTTCTTC. This gives the protein CASSLAWGESYNEQFF.

The chain has TRBV7-9 and TRBJ2-7; D is unclear. The V and J ends lost 1 base and 6 bases respectively, with 4 bases between them. Germline V gives CDR1 SEHNR, CDR2 FQNEAQ (reference sequence). The CDR3 consists of 11 residues. The CDR3 coding sequence is TGTGCCAGCAGCTTAGGGCTCGAGCAGTACTTC. Amino acids: CASSLGLEQYF.